A selection of T cell receptor beta chains follows, all from one sample in a study of T-cell reconstitution after alpha-beta-depleted transplantation in children. TCRdb fed the PCR reads into MiXCR, producing one record per CDR3 protein. The sample lists some 440,000 distinct CDR3 sequences, around 16% occurring once. Sequenced here: PBMCs, mostly from graft donor cells, sampled 360 days after TCRalphabeta/CD19-depleted stem cell transplant. The receptors shown here come from a boy less than two years old who had a stem cell transplant for Wiskott-Aldrich syndrome, so the T cells may come from the graft donor. The CDR3 runs from the conserved cysteine through the conserved F or W. D genes are given only for firm matches. Clone size, where shown, is once, few, many, or a class for clones that have expanded.

v_call	j_call	d_call	clone_size	cdr3_aa	cdr3_nt
TRBV6-5	TRBJ2-4	.	.	CASSHSAGPGVAKNIQYF	TGTGCCAGCAGCCACTCAGCGGGGCCAGGGGTAGCCAAAAACATTCAGTACTTC
TRBV4-2	TRBJ2-7	.	few	CASSQDWRGSSEQYF	TGTGCCAGCAGCCAAGATTGGAGGGGCTCATCCGAGCAGTACTTC
TRBV19	TRBJ2-2	TRBD2	few	CASKSPTSGNTGELFF	TGTGCCAGTAAATCACCGACTAGCGGTAACACCGGGGAGCTGTTTTTT
TRBV9	TRBJ1-1	TRBD1	few	CASSARTGGNTEAFF	TGTGCCAGCAGCGCTCGGACAGGCGGGAACACTGAAGCTTTCTTT
TRBV27	TRBJ2-2	.	few	CASSSGGSRELFF	TGTGCCAGCAGCTCCGGTGGGAGCCGGGAGCTGTTTTTT
TRBV20-1	TRBJ1-5	.	few	CSARPTGPNQPQHF	TGCAGTGCTAGACCCACAGGGCCCAATCAGCCCCAGCATTTT
TRBV14	TRBJ2-2	TRBD2	.	CASSLPISGLAGAGELFF	TGTGCCAGCAGCCTCCCGATATCGGGACTAGCGGGAGCCGGGGAGCTGTTTTTT
TRBV4-1	TRBJ2-5	TRBD2	few	CASSQDGLAGGLETQYF	TGCGCCAGCAGCCAAGATGGACTAGCGGGGGGACTGGAGACCCAGTACTTC
TRBV12-3/TRBV12-4	TRBJ2-2	.	few	CASSQGPELFF	TGTGCCAGCAGTCAGGGCCCAGAGCTGTTTTTT
TRBV5-1	TRBJ1-1	.	.	CASSLAQGKAEAFF	TGCGCCAGCAGCTTGGCCCAAGGGAAGGCTGAAGCTTTCTTT
TRBV12-3/TRBV12-4	TRBJ2-1	.	few	CASSLVASNNEQFF	TGTGCCAGCAGTTTAGTAGCTAGCAACAATGAGCAGTTCTTC
TRBV9	TRBJ2-2	.	.	CASSVEEIRTGELFF	TGTGCCAGCAGCGTAGAGGAGATACGGACCGGGGAGCTGTTTTTT
TRBV20-1	TRBJ2-5	TRBD2	.	CSASYSGRPQETQYF	TGCAGTGCTAGTTATAGCGGGAGACCCCAAGAGACCCAGTACTTC
TRBV7-6	TRBJ2-5	.	.	CASSSSWGSQETQYF	TGTGCCAGCAGCTCTTCCTGGGGTTCTCAAGAGACCCAGTACTTC